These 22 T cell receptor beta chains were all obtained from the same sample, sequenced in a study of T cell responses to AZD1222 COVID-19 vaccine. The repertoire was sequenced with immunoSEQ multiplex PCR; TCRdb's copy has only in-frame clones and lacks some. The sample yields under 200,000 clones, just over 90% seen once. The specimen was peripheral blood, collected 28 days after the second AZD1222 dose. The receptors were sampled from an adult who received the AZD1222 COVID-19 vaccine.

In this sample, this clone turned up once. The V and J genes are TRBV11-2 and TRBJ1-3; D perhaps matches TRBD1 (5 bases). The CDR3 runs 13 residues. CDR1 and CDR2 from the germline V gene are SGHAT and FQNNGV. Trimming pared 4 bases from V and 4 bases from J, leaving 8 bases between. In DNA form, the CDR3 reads TGTGCCAGCAGCTCCAGGGACGGAAACACCATATATTTT. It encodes CASSSRDGNTIYF. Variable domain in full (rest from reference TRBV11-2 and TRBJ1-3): EAGVAQSPRYKIIEKRQSVAFWCNPISGHATLYWYQQILGQGPKLLIQFQNNGVVDDSQLPKDRFSAERLKGVDSTLKIQPAKLEDSAVYLCASSSRDGNTIYFGEGSWLTVV.

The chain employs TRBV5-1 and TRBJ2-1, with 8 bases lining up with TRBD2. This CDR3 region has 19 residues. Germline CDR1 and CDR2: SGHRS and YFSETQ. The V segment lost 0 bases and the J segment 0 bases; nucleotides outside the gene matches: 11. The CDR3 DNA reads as TGCGCCAGCAGCTTGGCCGGCGCCTTACTAGCGGCCTCCTACAATGAGCAGTTCTTC. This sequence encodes CASSLAGALLAASYNEQFF.

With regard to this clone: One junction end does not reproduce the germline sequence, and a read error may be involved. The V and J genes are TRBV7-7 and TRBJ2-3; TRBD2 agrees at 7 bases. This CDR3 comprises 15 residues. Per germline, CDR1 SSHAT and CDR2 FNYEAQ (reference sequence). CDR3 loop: CASSLGASGTDTQYF. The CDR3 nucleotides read TGTGCTAGCAGCTTAGGGGCTAGCGGTACAGATACGCAGTATTTT. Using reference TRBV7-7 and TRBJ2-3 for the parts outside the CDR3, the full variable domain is GAGVSQSPRYKVTKRGQDVTLRCDPISSHATLYWYQQALGQGPEFLTYFNYEAQPDKSGLPSDRFSAERPEGSISTLTIQRTEQRDSAMYRCASSLGASGTDTQYFGPGTRLTVL.

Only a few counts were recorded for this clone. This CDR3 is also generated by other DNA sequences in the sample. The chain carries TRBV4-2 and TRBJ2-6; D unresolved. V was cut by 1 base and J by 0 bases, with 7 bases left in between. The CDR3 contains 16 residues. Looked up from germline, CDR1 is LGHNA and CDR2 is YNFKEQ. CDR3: CASSQGGSSGANVLTF. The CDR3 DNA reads TGTGCCAGCAGCCAAGGAGGTAGCTCTGGGGCCAACGTCCTGACTTTC.

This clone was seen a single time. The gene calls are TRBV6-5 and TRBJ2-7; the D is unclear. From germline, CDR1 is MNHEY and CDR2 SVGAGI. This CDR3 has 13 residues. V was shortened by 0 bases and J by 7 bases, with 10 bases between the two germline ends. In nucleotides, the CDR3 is TGTGCCAGCAGTTACTCGAAATCCCTTGAGCAGTACTTC. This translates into CASSYSKSLEQYF.

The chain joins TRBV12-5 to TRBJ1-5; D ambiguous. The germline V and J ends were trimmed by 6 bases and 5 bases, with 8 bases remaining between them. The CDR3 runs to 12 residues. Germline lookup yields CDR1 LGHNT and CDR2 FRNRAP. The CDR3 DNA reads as TGTGCTAGTGGGACTGATGATCAGCCCCAGCATTTT. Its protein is CASGTDDQPQHF.

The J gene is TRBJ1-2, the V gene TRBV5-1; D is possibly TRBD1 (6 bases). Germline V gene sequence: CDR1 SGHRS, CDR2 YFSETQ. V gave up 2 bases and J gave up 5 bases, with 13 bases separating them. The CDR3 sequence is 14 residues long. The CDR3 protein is CASSLLTGSYGYTF. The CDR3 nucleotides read TGCGCCAGCAGCTTACTGACAGGTTCTTATGGCTACACCTTC.

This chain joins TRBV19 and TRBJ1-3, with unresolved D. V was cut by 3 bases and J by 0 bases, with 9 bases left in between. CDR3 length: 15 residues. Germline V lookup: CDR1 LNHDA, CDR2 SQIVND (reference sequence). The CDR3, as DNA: TGTGCCAGTAGTATCTTCGGCTACTCTGGAAACACCATATATTTT. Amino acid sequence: CASSIFGYSGNTIYF.

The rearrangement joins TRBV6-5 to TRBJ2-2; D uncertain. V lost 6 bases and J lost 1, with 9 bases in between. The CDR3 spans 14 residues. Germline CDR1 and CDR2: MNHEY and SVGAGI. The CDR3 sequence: CASRQLQNTGELFF. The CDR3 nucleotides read TGTGCCAGCAGGCAGCTACAGAACACCGGGGAGCTGTTTTTT.

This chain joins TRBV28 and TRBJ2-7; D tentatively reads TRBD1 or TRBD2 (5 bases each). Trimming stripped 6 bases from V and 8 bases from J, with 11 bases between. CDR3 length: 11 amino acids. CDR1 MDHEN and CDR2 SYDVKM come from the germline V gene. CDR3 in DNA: TGTGCCAGCAGGTTAGAGGGGAAGCAGTACTTC. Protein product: CASRLEGKQYF.

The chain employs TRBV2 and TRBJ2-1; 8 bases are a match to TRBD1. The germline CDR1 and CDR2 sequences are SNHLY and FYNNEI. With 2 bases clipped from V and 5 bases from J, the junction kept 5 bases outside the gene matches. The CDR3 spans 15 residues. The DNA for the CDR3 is TGTGCCAGCAGTGAACGGGACAGGATAAACAATGAGCAGTTCTTC. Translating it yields CASSERDRINNEQFF.

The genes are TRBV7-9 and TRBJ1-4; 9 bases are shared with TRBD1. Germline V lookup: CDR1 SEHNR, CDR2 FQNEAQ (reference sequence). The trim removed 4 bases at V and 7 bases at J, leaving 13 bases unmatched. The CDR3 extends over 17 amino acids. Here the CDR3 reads CASSSGQGKGWGEKLFF. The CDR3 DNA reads TGTGCCAGCAGCTCCGGACAGGGGAAGGGTTGGGGTGAAAAACTGTTTTTT.

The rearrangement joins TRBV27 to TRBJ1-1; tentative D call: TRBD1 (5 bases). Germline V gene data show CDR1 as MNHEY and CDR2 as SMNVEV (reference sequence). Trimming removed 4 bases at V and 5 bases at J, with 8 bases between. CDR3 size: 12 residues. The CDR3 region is CASSYGGTEAFF. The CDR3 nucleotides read TGTGCCAGCAGTTATGGGGGGACTGAAGCTTTCTTT.

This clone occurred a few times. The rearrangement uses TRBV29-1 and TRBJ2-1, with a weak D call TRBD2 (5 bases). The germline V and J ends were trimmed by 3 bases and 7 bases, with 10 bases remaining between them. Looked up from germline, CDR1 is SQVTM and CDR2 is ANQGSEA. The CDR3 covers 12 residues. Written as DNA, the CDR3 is TGCAGCGTTGAGTTTTCGGGGAATGAGCAGTTCTTC. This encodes CSVEFSGNEQFF.

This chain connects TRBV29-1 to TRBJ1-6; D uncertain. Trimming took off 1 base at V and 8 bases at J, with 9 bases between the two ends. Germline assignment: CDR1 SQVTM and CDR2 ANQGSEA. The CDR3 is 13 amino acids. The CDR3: CSVEGAAYSPLHF. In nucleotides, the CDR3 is TGCAGCGTTGAAGGGGCCGCTTATTCACCCCTCCACTTT.

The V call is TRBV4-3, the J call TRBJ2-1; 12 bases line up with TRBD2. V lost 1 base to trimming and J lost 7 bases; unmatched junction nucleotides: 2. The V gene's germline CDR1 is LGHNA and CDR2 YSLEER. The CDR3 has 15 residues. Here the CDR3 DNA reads TGCGCCAGCAGCCAAGGGACTAGCGGGGTGAATGAGCAGTTCTTC. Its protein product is CASSQGTSGVNEQFF.

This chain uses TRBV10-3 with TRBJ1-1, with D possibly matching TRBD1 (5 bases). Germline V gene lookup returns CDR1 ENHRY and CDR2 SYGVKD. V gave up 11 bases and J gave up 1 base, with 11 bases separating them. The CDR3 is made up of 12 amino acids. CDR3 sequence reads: CAAQDANTEAFF. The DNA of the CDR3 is TGTGCCGCACAGGACGCGAACACTGAAGCTTTCTTT.

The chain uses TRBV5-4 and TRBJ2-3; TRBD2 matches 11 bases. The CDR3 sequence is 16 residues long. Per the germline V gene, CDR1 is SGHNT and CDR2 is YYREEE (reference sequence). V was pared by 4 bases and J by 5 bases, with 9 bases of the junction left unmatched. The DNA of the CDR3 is TGTGCCAGCAGCAAGCTAGCGGGAGGCCCGGGAGATACGCAGTATTTT. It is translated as CASSKLAGGPGDTQYF.

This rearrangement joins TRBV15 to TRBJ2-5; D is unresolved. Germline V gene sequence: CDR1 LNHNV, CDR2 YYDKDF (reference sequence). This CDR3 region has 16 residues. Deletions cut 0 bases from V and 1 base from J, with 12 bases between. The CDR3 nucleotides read TGTGCCACCAGCAGAGATCCCCTGCCGCCCCAAGAGACCCAGTACTTC. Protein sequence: CATSRDPLPPQETQYF.

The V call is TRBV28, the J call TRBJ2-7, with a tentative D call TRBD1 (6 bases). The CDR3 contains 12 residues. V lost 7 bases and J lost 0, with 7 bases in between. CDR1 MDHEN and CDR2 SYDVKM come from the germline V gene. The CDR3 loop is CASTDSSYEQYF. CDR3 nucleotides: TGTGCCAGCACGGACAGCTCCTACGAGCAGTACTTC.

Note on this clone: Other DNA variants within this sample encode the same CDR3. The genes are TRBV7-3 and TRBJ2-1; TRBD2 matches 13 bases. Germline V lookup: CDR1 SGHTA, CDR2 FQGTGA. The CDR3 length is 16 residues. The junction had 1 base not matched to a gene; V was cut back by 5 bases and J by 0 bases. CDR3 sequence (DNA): TGTGCCAGCAGCCGGACTAGCGGGAGCTCCTACAATGAGCAGTTCTTC. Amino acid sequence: CASSRTSGSSYNEQFF.

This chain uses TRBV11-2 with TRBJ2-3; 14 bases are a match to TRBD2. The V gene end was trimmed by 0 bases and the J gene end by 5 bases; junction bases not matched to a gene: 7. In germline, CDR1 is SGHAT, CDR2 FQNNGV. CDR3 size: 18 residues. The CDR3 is CASSLEPTSGGAGDTQYF. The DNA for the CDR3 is TGTGCCAGCAGCTTAGAACCGACTAGCGGGGGGGCCGGAGATACGCAGTATTTT.